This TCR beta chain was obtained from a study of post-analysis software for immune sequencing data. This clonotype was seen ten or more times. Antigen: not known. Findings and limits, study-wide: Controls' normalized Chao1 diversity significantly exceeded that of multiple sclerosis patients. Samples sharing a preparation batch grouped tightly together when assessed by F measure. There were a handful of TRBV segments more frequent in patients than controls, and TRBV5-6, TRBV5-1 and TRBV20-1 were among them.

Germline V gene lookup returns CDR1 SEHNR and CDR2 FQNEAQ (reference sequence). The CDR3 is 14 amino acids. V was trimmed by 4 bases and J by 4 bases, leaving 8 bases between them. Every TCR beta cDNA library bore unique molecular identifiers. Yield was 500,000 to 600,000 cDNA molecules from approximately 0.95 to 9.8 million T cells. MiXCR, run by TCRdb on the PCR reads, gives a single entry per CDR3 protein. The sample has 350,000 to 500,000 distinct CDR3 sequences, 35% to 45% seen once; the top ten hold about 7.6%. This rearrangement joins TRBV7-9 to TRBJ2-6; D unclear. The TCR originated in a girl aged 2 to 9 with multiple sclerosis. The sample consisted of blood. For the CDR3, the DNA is TGTGCCAGCAGCTCGTTAACCGGGGCCAACGTCCTGACTTTC. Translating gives CASSSLTGANVLTF.